This T cell receptor (beta chain) was obtained from a study of CD4 T cells in relation to SARS-CoV-2 and coronaviruses. Study context: The HLA restriction of the shared crossreactive spike epitopes was mapped.

To note about this clone: Its specificity is unknown.

Germline CDR1 and CDR2: SGDLS and YYNGEE. V dropped 0 bases and J dropped 8 bases, with 14 bases sitting between them. The CDR3 has 15 residues. The unexposed donors gave CD4+ T cells in 2011-2018, prior to COVID-19. After about 10 days of culture, CD4+ T cells were isolated. The assay was immunoSEQ multiplex PCR, and TCRdb's table has in-frame clones only and misses some. The sample shows 25,000 to 35,000 clones, more than 70% of them seen only once. Overall study results and limits: The cross-reactivity analysis covered only spike protein, not other viral proteins. About 64% of donors had memory CD4+ clonotypes crossrecognizing SARS-CoV-2 and common cold coronavirus spike. No donor gave both pre-pandemic and post-infection samples.

The rearrangement joins TRBV9 to TRBJ1-4; D ambiguous. The sequencing sample was made of CD4+ T cells from PBMCs, cultured in vitro. This TCR came from a human donor in good health. This chain's CDR3 is CASSVGVEPAEKLFF. DNA for the CDR3: TGTGCCAGCAGCGTAGGAGTAGAACCTGCCGAAAAACTGTTTTTT.